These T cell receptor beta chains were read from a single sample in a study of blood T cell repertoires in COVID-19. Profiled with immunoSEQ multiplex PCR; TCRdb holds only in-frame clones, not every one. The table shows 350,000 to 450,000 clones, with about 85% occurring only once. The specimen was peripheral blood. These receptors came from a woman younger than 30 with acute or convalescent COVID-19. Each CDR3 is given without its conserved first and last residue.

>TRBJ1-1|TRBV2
ASSESLTGKTEAF
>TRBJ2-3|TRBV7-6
ASSLGHYLPVATDTQY
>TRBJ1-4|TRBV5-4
ASSLPGDNEKLF
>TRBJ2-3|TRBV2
ASEDRTSLFSTDTQY
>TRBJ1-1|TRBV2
ASSLRQGLNTEAF
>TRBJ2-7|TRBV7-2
ASSSDRGLGEQY
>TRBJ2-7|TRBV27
ASRRTSGVSEQY
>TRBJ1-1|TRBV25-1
ASSGVVNTEAF
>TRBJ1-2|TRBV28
ASNLPGQGEDGYT
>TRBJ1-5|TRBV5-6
ASSAGQGVNQPQH
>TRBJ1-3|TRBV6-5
ASSYGGTGNTIY
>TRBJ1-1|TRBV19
ASIQPEYTEAF
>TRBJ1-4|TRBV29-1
SVSLQLQGAKLF
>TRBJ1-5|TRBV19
ASRPSPDRGNQPQH
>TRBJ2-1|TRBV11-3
ASSPKAGGYNEQF
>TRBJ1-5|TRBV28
ASSGSGILEPQH
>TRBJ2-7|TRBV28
ASSLETGFYEQY
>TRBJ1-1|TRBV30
ARESYWAGVVGTEAF
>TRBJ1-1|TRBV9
ASSGQGANTEAF